The clone carrying this T cell receptor beta chain was found many times. The record originates from a study of regulatory T cells in long-lasting Graves disease. CDR3 regions were amplified by Arm-PCR using iRepertoire HTBI primers to build TCR beta libraries. TCRdb processed the multiplex PCR reads anew with MiXCR; each CDR3 protein has one entry. Of under 700,000 distinct CDR3 sequences listed, about 16% are singletons. Time point meaning: newly diagnosed GD, antithyroid drugs for less than 3 months. From PBMCs, RNA was extracted and then used to make the TCR library. The V end lost 1 base, the J end lost 10 bases, and 8 bases lay between the germline ends. The germline gives CDR1 LGHDT, CDR2 YNNKEL (reference sequence). The CDR3 spans 13 residues. The sample was also reused in another study, on T cells in Graves' hyperthyroidism and ophthalmopathy.

The source of this sequence is a woman aged 40 to 65 with Graves disease. The sample in question was peripheral blood mononuclear cells (PBMCs), obtained at new diagnosis, from a patient treated with antithyroid drugs. This rearrangement joins TRBV3-1 to TRBJ1-6; possibly TRBD1 for D (5 bases). CDR3 sequence reads: CASSQAGGSPLHF. For the CDR3, the DNA is TGTGCCAGCAGCCAAGCTGGGGGATCACCCCTCCACTTT.